This TCR beta chain was observed in a study of CD8 T cells in ankylosing spondylitis. Study results and limitations: Some motif variants were previously reported in reactive arthritis synovial fluid and blood. Researchers report that disease-linked clones proved CD8+ and relatively rare in peripheral blood. Disease-linked clones reportedly showed significant enrichment in matched ankylosing spondylitis synovial fluid. Roughly eight highly homologous variants made up a TCR beta motif that seemed to typify ankylosing spondylitis blood.

This clonotype was seen at least ten times. Its specificity is not known. Molecular-barcoded quantitative 5'-RACE produced these TCR beta libraries. A single record per CDR3 protein comes from TCRdb applying MiXCR to the 5' RACE reads. The sample has about 510,000 distinct CDR3 sequences; about 5.4% are singletons. Germline values: CDR1 SGHDN, CDR2 FVKESK. Unmatched junction bases numbered 2, after V lost 5 bases and J lost 0 bases. The CDR3 is 14 amino acids. The rearrangement links TRBV14 to TRBJ1-1, with 8 bases identical to TRBD1. Sequencing used blood, either unsorted or a sorted T cell fraction (not recorded which). The TCR sequence derives from a male donor with ankylosing spondylitis. In DNA, the CDR3 is TGTGCCAGCAGCGAGACAGGGGTGAACACTGAAGCTTTCTTT. Translation gives CASSETGVNTEAFF. Looking up the rest from reference TRBV14 and TRBJ1-1 gives the full variable domain: EAGVTQFPSHSVIEKGQTVTLRCDPISGHDNLYWYRRVMGKEIKFLLHFVKESKQDESGMPNNRFLAERTGGTYSTLKVQPAELEDSGVYFCASSETGVNTEAFFGQGTRLTVV.